The 30 T cell receptor beta chains presented below share a single source sample, sequenced in a study of beta chain features in type 1 diabetes. Expressed TCRB transcripts got sequenced, as all isolated RNA was reverse transcribed. Sequencing used immunoSEQ multiplex PCR; TCRdb keeps in-frame clones, though not all of them. The table has about 390,000 clones, 9.6% seen once; the top ten hold over 0.45%. These receptors lack a known antigen. Notes on the study in general: A moderate, significant TCRB CDR3 shortening appeared in type 1 diabetes across four CD4+ subsets.

Input material: central memory CD4+ T cells from blood. The receptors here all came from a man aged 25-45 years with type 1 diabetes.

This clone was seen more than once but under ten times. The chain couples TRBV5-6 to TRBJ2-5; 8 positions match TRBD2. Germline loops: CDR1 SGHDT, CDR2 YYEEEE. V trimming: 1 base; J trimming: 5 bases; junction bases outside the gene matches: 4. The CDR3 contains 14 residues. The CDR3 sequence is CASSLPSGSETQYF. CDR3 nucleotide sequence: TGTGCCAGCAGCTTGCCCAGCGGGAGCGAGACCCAGTACTTC.

This clone has a handful of counts. The chain joins TRBV9 to TRBJ2-2, with 7 bases fitting TRBD1. V lost 3 bases and J lost 4; bases outside the gene matches: 3. This CDR3 has 14 amino acids. Germline-derived CDR1 and CDR2 are SGDLS and YYNGEE. CDR3 protein: CASSAGTATGELFF. CDR3 nucleotides: TGTGCCAGCAGCGCTGGGACAGCCACCGGGGAGCTGTTTTTT.

This clone was detected a few times. The rearrangement links TRBV6-1 to TRBJ2-7; D not certain. With 5 bases removed from V and 6 bases from J, the gap between germline ends came to 11 bases. The CDR3 loop spans 12 amino acids. Germline assignment: CDR1 MNHNS and CDR2 SASEGT. Here the CDR3 reads CASSSPLREQYF. The CDR3 bases are TGTGCCAGCAGTTCCCCTCTCCGCGAGCAGTACTTC.

The chain employs TRBV5-1 and TRBJ2-1; tentative D call: TRBD2 (6 bases). This CDR3 comprises 16 residues. Trimming stripped 0 bases from V and 6 bases from J, with 16 bases between. Germline V gene data show CDR1 as SGHRS and CDR2 as YFSETQ. The CDR3 is CASSLGAGYSGNEQFF. For the CDR3, the DNA is TGCGCCAGCAGCTTGGGGGCGGGGTATAGCGGCAATGAGCAGTTCTTC.

This clone was found a few times. The chain couples TRBV2 to TRBJ2-2; tentatively, D is TRBD2 (5 bases). Trimming left V 3 bases short and J 3 bases short, with 8 bases between. The CDR3 runs to 14 residues. Germline CDR1 and CDR2: SNHLY and FYNNEI. The CDR3 DNA follows: TGTGCCAGCAGTGAGGTGGGAGACACCGGGGAGCTGTTTTTT. Translated: CASSEVGDTGELFF.

The CDR3 loop reads CASSLYTGYTF. In DNA form, the CDR3 reads TGTGCCAGCAGCTTGTATACTGGCTACACCTTC. This chain connects TRBV5-4 to TRBJ1-2, with D unresolved. The CDR3 runs 11 residues. Germline loops: CDR1 SGHNT, CDR2 YYREEE (reference sequence). V was trimmed by 1 base and J by 7 bases, leaving 5 bases between them.

The chain recombines TRBV18 with TRBJ2-1; 7 bases agree with TRBD1. Unmatched junction bases numbered 17, after V lost 6 bases and J lost 9 bases. Per germline, CDR1 KGHSH and CDR2 LQKENI. This CDR3 is 16 amino acids long. This chain's CDR3 is CASSPTGVSTQGEQFF. In DNA form, the CDR3 reads TGTGCCAGCTCGCCAACAGGGGTCTCAACTCAGGGTGAGCAGTTCTTC. Filled out from reference TRBV18 and TRBJ2-1, the complete variable domain reads NAGVMQNPRHLVRRRGQEARLRCSPMKGHSHVYWYRQLPEEGLKFMVYLQKENIIDESGMPKERFSAEFPKEGPSILRIQQVVRGDSAAYFCASSPTGVSTQGEQFFGPGTRLTVL.

This clone appeared a few times. The rearrangement joins TRBV11-1 to TRBJ2-7; the D gene is possibly TRBD2 (5 bases). The V gene lost 3 bases and the J gene lost 2 bases, with 14 bases spanning the gap. Germline CDR1 and CDR2: SGHAT and FQDESV (reference sequence). This CDR3 is 15 amino acids long. CDR3 sequence: CASSFQHGLAYEQYF. CDR3 nucleotide sequence: TGTGCCAGCAGCTTCCAGCACGGACTTGCCTACGAGCAGTACTTC.

V usage is TRBV6-5 and J usage is TRBJ1-4, with D possibly matching TRBD1 (5 bases). The CDR3 is 15 amino acids. The germline CDR1 and CDR2 sequences are MNHEY and SVGAGI. V gave up 0 bases and J gave up 4 bases, with 9 bases separating them. The CDR3 DNA sequence: TGTGCCAGCAGTTACTCTATCCAGGGTAATGAAAAACTGTTTTTT. Protein sequence: CASSYSIQGNEKLFF.

This sequence joins TRBV5-4 and TRBJ1-2; a weak D match, TRBD1 (6 bases). CDR3 size: 15 residues. Germline V gene data show CDR1 as SGHNT and CDR2 as YYREEE (reference sequence). Trimming cost V 3 bases and J 7 bases, with 19 bases left between them. The CDR3 reads CASSSLQGPAAGYTF. The CDR3, as DNA: TGTGCCAGCAGCTCGTTACAGGGCCCGGCGGCTGGCTACACCTTC.

This clone showed up just a few times. The chain has TRBV18 and TRBJ1-2; no reliable D call. Germline loops: CDR1 KGHSH, CDR2 LQKENI. The ends were cut back, 1 base at V and 6 bases at J, with 9 bases in the middle. CDR3 length: 13 amino acids. The CDR3 sequence is CASSPRVADGYTF. The CDR3 nucleotides are TGTGCCAGCTCACCACGGGTGGCTGATGGCTACACCTTC. The full variable domain, in which reference TRBV18 and TRBJ1-2 provide the parts outside the CDR3, is NAGVMQNPRHLVRRRGQEARLRCSPMKGHSHVYWYRQLPEEGLKFMVYLQKENIIDESGMPKERFSAEFPKEGPSILRIQQVVRGDSAAYFCASSPRVADGYTFGSGTRLTVV.

V usage is TRBV7-9 and J usage is TRBJ1-3; D remains ambiguous. CDR1 is SEHNR and CDR2 is FQNEAQ in the germline V gene (reference sequence). The CDR3 consists of 13 residues. V lost 3 bases and J 4 bases, leaving 7 bases between the germline ends. This chain's CDR3 is CASSFQVGNTIYF. For the CDR3, the DNA is TGTGCCAGCAGCTTTCAAGTGGGAAACACCATATATTTT.

The rearrangement uses TRBV28 and TRBJ1-4; 8 bases fit TRBD1. This CDR3 region has 12 residues. V shed 11 bases, J shed 7 bases, and the junction held 6 bases outside the gene matches. Per the germline V gene, CDR1 is MDHEN and CDR2 is SYDVKM. CDR3 bases: TGTGCCGGACAGGGAGGAGGTGAAAAACTGTTTTTT. Its protein is CAGQGGGEKLFF.

The rearrangement joins TRBV6-5 to TRBJ2-7, with TRBD2 as a possible D gene (5 bases). CDR1 MNHEY and CDR2 SVGAGI come from the germline V gene. The V and J ends lost 8 bases and 6 bases respectively, with 14 bases between them. The CDR3 is 12 residues long. The CDR3 DNA follows: TGTGCCAGCGCACTAGAGATTACCGAGCAGTACTTC. Translation gives CASALEITEQYF.

The V and J genes are TRBV27 and TRBJ2-7, with a tentative D call TRBD2 (5 bases). Trimming cost V 4 bases and J 1 base, with 8 bases left between them. The germline CDR1 and CDR2 sequences are MNHEY and SMNVEV (reference sequence). This CDR3 contains 13 residues. Here the CDR3 reads CASSWSGSYEQYF. The CDR3 DNA follows: TGTGCCAGCAGTTGGAGCGGTTCCTACGAGCAGTACTTC.

The V and J genes are TRBV10-1 and TRBJ2-3, with TRBD2 matching over 7 bases. This CDR3 has 13 amino acids. Per the germline V gene, CDR1 is WNHNN and CDR2 is SYGVQD (reference sequence). The junction had 0 bases not matched to a gene; V was cut back by 0 bases and J by 6 bases. DNA of the CDR3: TGCGCCAGCAGTGAGTCGGGGGGGGATACGCAGTATTTT. Protein: CASSESGGDTQYF.

This clone was picked up many times. The rearrangement uses TRBV4-2 and TRBJ2-3, with D perhaps matching TRBD2 (5 bases). Germline V gene data show CDR1 as LGHNA and CDR2 as YNFKEQ. This CDR3 comprises 15 residues. With 8 bases removed from V and 3 bases from J, the gap between germline ends came to 18 bases. The CDR3 nucleotides are TGTGCCAGCGCCGAGCGTTCGGGGTATACAGATACGCAGTATTTT. This codes for CASAERSGYTDTQYF.

This clone showed up just a few times. The chain is built from TRBV11-3 and TRBJ2-3; TRBD1 or TRBD2 may be the D gene (5 bases each). The V gene lost 3 bases and the J gene lost 2 bases, with 15 bases spanning the gap. The CDR3 is 16 amino acids. Germline CDR1 reads SGHNT; CDR2 reads YENEEA. The CDR3 region is CASSLGVSESTDTQYF. The CDR3 DNA sequence: TGTGCCAGCAGCTTGGGGGTCAGCGAATCCACAGATACGCAGTATTTT.

This clone was seen only a few times. The chain has TRBV11-2 and TRBJ2-7, with 10 positions matching TRBD1. Germline CDR1 is SGHAT and CDR2 is FQNNGV. The CDR3 covers 16 residues. After removal of 4 bases from V and 5 bases from J, the junction contained 11 bases not matched to a gene. CDR3 nucleotides: TGTGCCAGCAGCTCCTATCCGACAGGGGGCAACCACGAGCAGTACTTC. Its translation: CASSSYPTGGNHEQYF.

The chain recombines TRBV11-1 with TRBJ2-3, with D hard to call. V was clipped by 3 bases and J by 0 bases, with 7 bases between them. CDR3 length: 14 amino acids. The germline V gene encodes CDR1 SGHAT and CDR2 FQDESV (reference sequence). The CDR3: CASSFDTSTDTQYF. Written as DNA, the CDR3 is TGTGCCAGCAGCTTCGACACGAGCACAGATACGCAGTATTTT.

The chain recombines TRBV2 with TRBJ2-1; TRBD2 agrees at 10 bases. V lost 5 bases to trimming and J lost 5 bases; unmatched junction nucleotides: 6. Germline V CDR1 and CDR2: SNHLY, FYNNEI. The CDR3 loop spans 15 amino acids. CDR3 DNA sequence: TGTGCCAGCAGTTTTGGACTAGCGGATAACAATGAGCAGTTCTTC. Its protein is CASSFGLADNNEQFF. Supplemented by reference TRBV2 and TRBJ2-1, the full variable domain reads EPEVTQTPSHQVTQMGQEVILRCVPISNHLYFYWYRQILGQKVEFLVSFYNNEISEKSEIFDDQFSVERPDGSNFTLKIRSTKLEDSAMYFCASSFGLADNNEQFFGPGTRLTVL.

V gene TRBV28 combines with J gene TRBJ1-1; 7 bases agree with TRBD1. The CDR3 is made up of 12 amino acids. After removal of 6 bases from V and 8 bases from J, the junction contained 6 bases not matched to a gene. CDR1 MDHEN and CDR2 SYDVKM come from the germline V gene. The CDR3 protein is CASRAQGREAFF. Written as DNA, the CDR3 is TGTGCCAGCAGGGCACAGGGGAGAGAAGCTTTCTTT.

This clone was found a few times. The chain links TRBV15 to TRBJ1-5; D not certain. V was cut by 0 bases and J by 3 bases, with 9 bases left in between. The CDR3 covers 15 residues. Germline assignment: CDR1 LNHNV and CDR2 YYDKDF (reference sequence). The CDR3 is CATSRDQAPNQPQHF. The CDR3 coding sequence is TGTGCCACCAGCAGAGATCAGGCACCCAATCAGCCCCAGCATTTT.

The chain recombines TRBV6-6 with TRBJ2-1, with D hard to call. The CDR3 runs 11 residues. V gave up 6 bases and J gave up 10 bases, with 10 bases separating them. Germline V CDR1 and CDR2: MNHNY, SVGAGI (reference sequence). The chain's CDR3 is CASRVGVEQFF. DNA of the CDR3: TGTGCCAGCAGGGTTGGGGTAGAGCAGTTCTTC.

This rearrangement joins TRBV18 to TRBJ2-5, with unresolved D. Trimming removed 4 bases from V and 5 bases from J, with 11 bases in between. The CDR3 contains 13 residues. The germline V gene encodes CDR1 KGHSH and CDR2 LQKENI. The chain's CDR3 is CASSRAVEETQYF. CDR3 sequence (DNA): TGTGCCAGCTCACGCGCAGTAGAGGAGACCCAGTACTTC.

For this clone: Germline and junction disagree at one end, which may indicate a read error. The chain joins TRBV27 to TRBJ1-1; D might be TRBD1 (5 bases). Germline V gene sequence: CDR1 MNHEY, CDR2 SMNVEV (reference sequence). The length of the CDR3 is 13 residues. CDR3 DNA sequence: TGTGCCAGCAGTTCCGTGGGACCCAGAGAATTTGTCTTT. Translating it yields CASSSVGPREFVF.

This clone was seen a few times. The chain couples TRBV4-1 to TRBJ2-3, with 7 bases aligning to TRBD2. CDR1 and CDR2 from the germline V gene are MGHRA and YSYEKL. Trimming removed 1 base from V and 5 bases from J; junction bases left unmatched: 9. This CDR3 is 16 amino acids long. The CDR3 bases are TGCGCCAGCAGCCAAGGGGAGTTTGGCGGGAGAGATACGCAGTATTTT. As protein: CASSQGEFGGRDTQYF.

This clone was found a few times. The genes are TRBV28 and TRBJ2-7, with 12 positions matching TRBD2. Germline CDR1 and CDR2: MDHEN and SYDVKM. V was clipped by 5 bases and J by 10 bases; unmatched bases: 15. The CDR3 is 16 amino acids. This chain's CDR3 is CASSTRTSGTRLEQYF. CDR3 coding DNA: TGTGCCAGCAGTACGAGGACTAGCGGGACCCGACTGGAACAGTACTTC.

This clone showed up just a few times. J is TRBJ1-1 and V is TRBV7-3; D is perhaps TRBD1 (5 bases). CDR3 length: 13 amino acids. In germline, CDR1 is SGHTA, CDR2 FQGTGA. V was pared by 3 bases and J by 6 bases, with 11 bases between. The CDR3 protein is CASSLGPPSEAFF. The CDR3 bases are TGTGCCAGCAGCTTGGGACCCCCATCTGAAGCTTTCTTT.

The chain is built from TRBV29-1 and TRBJ1-2; D might be TRBD1 (5 bases). Trimming left V 3 bases short and J 4 bases short, with 12 bases between. CDR1 is SQVTM, CDR2 ANQGSEA, per germline. The CDR3 spans 13 residues. In nucleotides, the CDR3 is TGCAGCGTTGAGACCGGGGACCGCTATGGCTACACCTTC. The encoded protein is CSVETGDRYGYTF.